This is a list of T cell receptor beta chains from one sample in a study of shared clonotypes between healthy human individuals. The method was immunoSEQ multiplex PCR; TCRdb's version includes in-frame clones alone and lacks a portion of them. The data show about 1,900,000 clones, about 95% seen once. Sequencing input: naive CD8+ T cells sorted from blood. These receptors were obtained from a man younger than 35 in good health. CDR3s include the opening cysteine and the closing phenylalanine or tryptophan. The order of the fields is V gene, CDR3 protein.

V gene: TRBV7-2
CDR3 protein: CASSFFGGGYEQYF

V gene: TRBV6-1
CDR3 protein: CASSATGPYEQYF

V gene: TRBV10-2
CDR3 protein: CASSDPTEPAFF

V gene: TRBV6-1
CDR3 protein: CASTPRGTSYEQYF

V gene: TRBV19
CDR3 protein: CASSIAWTSGEQFF

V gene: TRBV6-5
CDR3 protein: CASSPLLPYGYTF

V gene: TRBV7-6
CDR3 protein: CASRSSGAETQYF

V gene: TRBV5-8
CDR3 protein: CASSLERGETDTQYF

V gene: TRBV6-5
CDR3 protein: CASSYTGGGDEKLFF

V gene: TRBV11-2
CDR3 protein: CASRTGGMDEQYF

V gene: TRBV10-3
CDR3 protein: CAISEDGDNSPLHF

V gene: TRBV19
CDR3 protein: CASSIATGALFF

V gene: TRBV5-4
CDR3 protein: CASSLLERPGTQYF

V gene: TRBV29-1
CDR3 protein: CSVEGGTLAKETQYF

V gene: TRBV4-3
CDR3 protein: CASRPTVLNYGYTF

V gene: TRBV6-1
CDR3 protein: CAGGEGGLYEQYF

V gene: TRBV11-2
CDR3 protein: CASSLEPPARGSYNEQFF

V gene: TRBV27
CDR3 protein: CASSSLTGGAYSIQPQHF

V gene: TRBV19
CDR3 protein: CASSRRGEEGNQPQHF

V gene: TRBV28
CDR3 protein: CASNPTGSTDTQYF

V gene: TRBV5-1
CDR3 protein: CASSLDGRAVSYEQYF

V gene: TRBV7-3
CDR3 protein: CASSPDSNQPQHF

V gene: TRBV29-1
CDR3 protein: CSAVIAGWGDTQYF

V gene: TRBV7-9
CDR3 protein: CASSPFGTVTDTQYF

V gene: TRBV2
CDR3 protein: CASSGEWSGGSSYEQYF

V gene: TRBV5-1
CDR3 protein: CASSRPGQAPYGYTF

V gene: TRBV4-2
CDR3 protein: CASSRGGDSEQYF

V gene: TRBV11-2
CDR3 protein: CASSLIGMASDYNEQFF

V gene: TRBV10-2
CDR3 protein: CASSESGRLNEQYF

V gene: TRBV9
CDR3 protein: CASSVNIQTEAFF

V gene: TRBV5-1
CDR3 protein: CASSLYLNTEAFF

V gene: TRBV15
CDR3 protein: CATSRGGSLNEKLFF

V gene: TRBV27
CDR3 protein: CASSGLLGTDTQYF

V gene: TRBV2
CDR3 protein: CASRGSGVGTDTQYF

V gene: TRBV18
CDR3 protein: CASSPMSTGQYEQYF

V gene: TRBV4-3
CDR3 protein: CASSQGTGFGANTGELFF

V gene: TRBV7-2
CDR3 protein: CASSSSEGARIDEQFF

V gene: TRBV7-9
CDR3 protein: CASSLGTSGTFQETQYF

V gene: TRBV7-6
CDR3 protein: CASSFGPGTGGAETQYF

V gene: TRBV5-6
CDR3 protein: CASSLNSDYGYTF

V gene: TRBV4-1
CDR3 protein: CAAGTSGGDQETQYF

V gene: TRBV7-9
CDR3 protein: CASSLLVQDNYGYTF

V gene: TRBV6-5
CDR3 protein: CASSYSGVDEQFF

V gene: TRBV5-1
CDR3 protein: CASSFDSTYNEQFF

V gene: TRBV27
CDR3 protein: CASSRQGAYEQYF

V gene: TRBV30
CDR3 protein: CAWGDYGYTF

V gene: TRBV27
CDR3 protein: CASSLYAGLAQETQYF

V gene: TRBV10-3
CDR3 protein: CAISERASGVEGQETQYF

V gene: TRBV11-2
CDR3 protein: CASSLAHGLGSGNTIYF

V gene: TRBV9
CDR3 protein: CASSQQGLPSSYNEQFF

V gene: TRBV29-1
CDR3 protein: CSVQGRGGYNEQFF

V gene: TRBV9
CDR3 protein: CASSVEAGEDNEQFF

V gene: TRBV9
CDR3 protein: CASSVEGDQGSTDTQYF

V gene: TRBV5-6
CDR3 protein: CASSFRTSSYEQYF

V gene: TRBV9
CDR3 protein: CASSVGGGTGTQYF